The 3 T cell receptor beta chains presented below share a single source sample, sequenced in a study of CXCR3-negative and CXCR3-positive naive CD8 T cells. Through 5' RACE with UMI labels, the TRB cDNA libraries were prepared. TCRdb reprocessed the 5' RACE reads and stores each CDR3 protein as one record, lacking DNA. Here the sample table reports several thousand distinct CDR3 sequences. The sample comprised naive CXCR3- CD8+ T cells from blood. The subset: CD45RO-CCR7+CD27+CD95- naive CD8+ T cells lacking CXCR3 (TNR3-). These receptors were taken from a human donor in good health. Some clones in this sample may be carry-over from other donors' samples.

CDR3 region: CSVLPGTGLPEAFF. The rearrangement links TRBV29-1 to TRBJ1-1; the D call from TCRdb, TRBD1, cannot be confirmed without DNA. The CDR3 sequence is 14 residues long. CDR1 is SQVTM, CDR2 ANQGSEA, per germline. The variable domain in full, with the rest retrieved from reference TRBV29-1 and TRBJ1-1, is SAVISQKPSRDICQRGTSLTIQCQVDSQVTMMFWYRQQPGQSLTLIATANQGSEATYESGFVIDKFPISRPNLTFSTLTVSNMSPEDSSIYLCSVLPGTGLPEAFFGQGTRLTVV.

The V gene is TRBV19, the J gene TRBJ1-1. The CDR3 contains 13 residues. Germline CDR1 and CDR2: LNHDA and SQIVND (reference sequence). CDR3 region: CASSMVAGTEAFF.

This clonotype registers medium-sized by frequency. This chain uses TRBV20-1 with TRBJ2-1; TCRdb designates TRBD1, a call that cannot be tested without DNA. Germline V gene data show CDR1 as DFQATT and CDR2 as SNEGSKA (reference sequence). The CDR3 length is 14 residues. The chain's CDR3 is CSALTGVTYNEQFF.